Below are 29 T cell receptor beta chains sequenced from a single sample in a study of response to subunit inactivated influenza vaccine. TCRdb ran MiXCR on the RT-PCR reads and lists one entry per CDR3 protein. This sample has around 600,000 distinct CDR3 sequences, with around 11% found just once. A further study also used this sample, focusing on T cells expressing NK-cell markers. This second report adds: Synthesis of TCR beta cDNA relied on 5'RACE template switching carrying UMIs.

This sample comprised PBMCs from blood, obtained on the day of vaccination. The receptors were gathered from a man in his fifties or sixties who received an inactivated influenza vaccine.

The genes are TRBV10-3 and TRBJ2-5; weak D call: TRBD1 (6 bases). This CDR3 is built from 15 residues. Germline V gene lookup returns CDR1 ENHRY and CDR2 SYGVKD. With 3 bases removed from V and 5 bases from J, the gap between germline ends came to 16 bases. As DNA, the CDR3 is TGTGCCATCAGTGATACAGGGTCGTACGGCGAGACCCAGTACTTC. Translating it yields CAISDTGSYGETQYF.

The chain is built from TRBV2 and TRBJ2-1; D perhaps matches TRBD2 (7 bases). The V end was cut by 5 bases, the J end by 14 bases, with 19 bases between. The CDR3 is made up of 13 amino acids. Looked up from germline, CDR1 is SNHLY and CDR2 is FYNNEI. CDR3 coding DNA: TGTGCCAGCAGTCTGGAGGGTCGAGGGGGGGAGTTCTTC. Its translation is CASSLEGRGGEFF.

Many counts were recorded for this clonotype. The chain has TRBV12-3 or TRBV12-4 and TRBJ2-3, with TRBD2 matching 9 bases. With V trimmed by 3 bases and J by 0 bases, 1 base remained unmatched. The length of the CDR3 is 15 residues. Written as DNA, the CDR3 is TGTGCCAGCAGTTTTACTAGCGGGAGCACAGATACGCAGTATTTT. Translation gives CASSFTSGSTDTQYF.

The chain links TRBV18 to TRBJ2-7; D is uncertain. This CDR3 region has 14 residues. Germline V gene lookup returns CDR1 KGHSH and CDR2 LQKENI. V was pared by 3 bases and J by 7 bases, with 16 bases between. CDR3 sequence: CASSPPEAPVEQYF. CDR3 coding DNA: TGTGCCAGCTCACCTCCAGAGGCGCCCGTGGAGCAGTACTTC.

Ten or more counts support this clonotype. This chain links TRBV5-6 with TRBJ2-1; D is undetermined. V was cut by 4 bases and J by 7 bases, with 6 bases left in between. In germline, CDR1 is SGHDT, CDR2 YYEEEE. CDR3 size: 11 residues. Written as DNA, the CDR3 is TGTGCCAGCAGCCTTACGAATGAGCAGTTCTTC. It yields the protein CASSLTNEQFF.

DNA of the CDR3: TGTGCCAGCAGTGAATCGTTGGTGCGGGGCACCGGGGAGCTGTTTTTT. Its translation: CASSESLVRGTGELFF. The gene calls are TRBV6-1 and TRBJ2-2; tentatively, D is TRBD2 (6 bases). This CDR3 comprises 16 residues. The V end was cut by 2 bases, the J end by 4 bases, with 14 bases between. Germline CDR1 MNHNS, CDR2 SASEGT.

V is TRBV7-2 and J is TRBJ2-3; D gene unclear. Per germline, CDR1 SGHTA and CDR2 FQGNSA. Between the trimmed V and J ends, which lost 5 bases and 11 bases, there was a span of 14 bases. The CDR3 covers 12 residues. CDR3 amino acids: CASSHPRLEQYF. In nucleotides, the CDR3 is TGTGCCAGCAGCCACCCGCGCCTAGAGCAGTATTTT.

V usage is TRBV20-1 and J usage is TRBJ2-7; TRBD1 agrees at 8 bases. The V gene end was trimmed by 2 bases and the J gene end by 3 bases; junction bases not matched to a gene: 3. The CDR3 totals 13 residues. CDR1 and CDR2 (germline): DFQATT, SNEGSKA (reference sequence). The CDR3 nucleotides read TGCAGTGCTAGACCCAGGGGGCACTACGAGCAGTACTTC. It translates to CSARPRGHYEQYF.

This rearrangement joins TRBV5-1 to TRBJ2-7; TRBD2 aligns across 7 bases. The CDR3 sequence is 18 residues long. CDR1 SGHRS and CDR2 YFSETQ come from the germline V gene. Losses at the gene ends were 2 bases for V and 7 bases for J; bases not matched to a gene: 21. The CDR3 loop reads CASSLRSSGRASSEEQYF. CDR3 coding DNA: TGCGCCAGCAGCTTAAGGTCTAGCGGAAGGGCCTCTTCTGAAGAGCAGTACTTC. The variable domain in full, with the rest retrieved from reference TRBV5-1 and TRBJ2-7, is KAGVTQTPRYLIKTRGQQVTLSCSPISGHRSVSWYQQTPGQGLQFLFEYFSETQRNKGNFPGRFSGRQFSNSRSEMNVSTLELGDSALYLCASSLRSSGRASSEEQYFGPGTRLTVT.

This clonotype was seen only once. J is TRBJ2-7 and V is TRBV15; D might be TRBD1 (6 bases). This CDR3 is built from 15 residues. V was shortened by 0 bases and J by 2 bases, with 11 bases between the two germline ends. The germline gives CDR1 LNHNV, CDR2 YYDKDF (reference sequence). CDR3 in amino acids: CATSRDRGFTYEQYF. CDR3 DNA: TGTGCCACCAGCAGAGACAGGGGCTTCACCTACGAGCAGTACTTC.

The genes are TRBV7-2 and TRBJ2-1; TRBD1 matches 9 bases. V trimming: 1 base; J trimming: 6 bases; junction bases outside the gene matches: 7. Germline-derived CDR1 and CDR2 are SGHTA and FQGNSA. The CDR3 spans 16 residues. CDR3 amino acids: CASSLGAGTGFNEQFF. The CDR3 coding sequence is TGTGCCAGCAGCTTAGGGGCCGGGACAGGGTTCAATGAGCAGTTCTTC.

This clonotype was seen more than once but under ten times. The chain combines TRBV7-9 with TRBJ1-4, with D possibly TRBD1 on 5 matching bases. Germline V CDR1 and CDR2: SEHNR, FQNEAQ (reference sequence). The CDR3 extends over 15 amino acids. Trimming left V 0 bases short and J 6 bases short, with 11 bases between. CDR3 DNA: TGTGCCAGCAGCTTAGCCGGGGACGGTGATGAAAAACTGTTTTTT. Protein: CASSLAGDGDEKLFF.

The chain joins TRBV6-2 or TRBV6-3 to TRBJ1-6; D not certain. Trimming cost V 8 bases and J 9 bases, with 11 bases left between them. The CDR3 is made up of 12 amino acids. Germline-derived CDR1 and CDR2 are MNHEY and SVGEGT. Here the CDR3 reads CASGLEISPLHF. DNA for the CDR3: TGTGCCAGCGGTTTAGAGATTTCACCCCTCCACTTT.

This clonotype was observed a handful of times. The gene calls are TRBV5-1 and TRBJ2-7, with D hard to call. V lost 2 bases to trimming and J lost 5 bases, with 14 bases between them. Germline values: CDR1 SGHRS, CDR2 YFSETQ. The CDR3 covers 14 residues. DNA of the CDR3: TGCGCCAGCAGCTTAAGGGAACCCCCCCACGAGCAGTACTTC. This sequence encodes CASSLREPPHEQYF.

This clonotype has a handful of counts. The rearrangement links TRBV30 to TRBJ1-2, with D possibly TRBD1 on 6 matching bases. CDR3 length: 13 amino acids. CDR1 is GTSNPN, CDR2 SVGIG, per germline (reference sequence). The V gene lost 1 base and the J gene lost 4 bases, with 10 bases spanning the gap. In DNA, the CDR3 is TGTGCCTGGAGTGCGGGGGCGAGCTATGGCTACACCTTC. Protein: CAWSAGASYGYTF.

The chain is built from TRBV9 and TRBJ1-4; a weak D match, TRBD1 (5 bases). Germline CDR1 and CDR2: SGDLS and YYNGEE. This CDR3 spans 14 amino acids. The V gene lost 0 bases and the J gene lost 7 bases, with 10 bases spanning the gap. The chain's CDR3 is CASSVARETEKLFF. For the CDR3, the DNA is TGTGCCAGCAGCGTAGCCAGGGAAACTGAAAAACTGTTTTTT.

The V gene is TRBV6-5, the J gene TRBJ2-1; the match to TRBD2 covers 8 bases. The CDR3 loop spans 16 amino acids. Germline assignment: CDR1 MNHEY and CDR2 SVGAGI. The junction had 13 bases not matched to a gene; V was cut back by 2 bases and J by 10 bases. The CDR3 sequence is CASSYPGLAGSGEQFF. In nucleotides, the CDR3 is TGTGCCAGCAGTTACCCGGGATTAGCGGGATCAGGGGAGCAGTTCTTC.

This rearrangement joins TRBV7-9 to TRBJ2-3; D is possibly TRBD1 or TRBD2 (5 bases each). The CDR3 contains 16 residues. V was clipped by 6 bases and J by 6 bases, with 22 bases between them. The germline V gene encodes CDR1 SEHNR and CDR2 FQNEAQ (reference sequence). DNA of the CDR3: TGTGCCAGCAGGACGTACTTTGGGGATGGGACGGATACGCAGTATTTT. It is translated as CASRTYFGDGTDTQYF.

About this clonotype itself: At one end the junction does not follow the germline gene, possibly because of a read error. The chain couples TRBV3-1 to TRBJ2-1; 13 bases match TRBD2. This CDR3 is 16 amino acids long. The germline CDR1 and CDR2 sequences are LGHDT and YNNKEL (reference sequence). Written as DNA, the CDR3 is TGTGCCAGCAGCGAAGAGGGGACTAGCGGGACCTATGAGCAGTTCTTC. This gives the protein CASSEEGTSGTYEQFF.

The chain has TRBV12-3 or TRBV12-4 and TRBJ2-2; no clear D. The V end was cut by 3 bases, the J end by 5 bases, with 13 bases between. The CDR3 runs 15 residues. In DNA, the CDR3 is TGTGCCAGCAGTTTTTCCGGGTCCTTGACCGGGGAGCTGTTTTTT. Its protein product is CASSFSGSLTGELFF.

This chain links TRBV7-9 with TRBJ1-2; 9 positions agree with TRBD1. The V gene's germline CDR1 is SEHNR and CDR2 FQNEAQ (reference sequence). V dropped 5 bases and J dropped 7; count of bases not matched to a gene: 5. There are 13 residues in the CDR3. CDR3 sequence reads: CASSEQGAIGYTF. The CDR3 DNA reads TGTGCCAGCAGCGAACAGGGGGCGATTGGCTACACCTTC.

The table lists this clonotype with many counts. V is TRBV11-2 and J is TRBJ2-2; D is uncertain. V lost 2 bases and J lost 2, with 9 bases in between. Germline V gene data show CDR1 as SGHAT and CDR2 as FQNNGV. CDR3 size: 15 residues. CDR3 nucleotides: TGTGCCAGCAGCTTACGGCAGGCAAACACCGGGGAGCTGTTTTTT. Residues: CASSLRQANTGELFF.

This clonotype appeared a few times. The chain combines TRBV6-1 with TRBJ1-2, with a possible D match to TRBD1 (5 bases). The length of the CDR3 is 15 residues. V shed 10 bases and J shed 2 bases, with 20 bases lying between them. CDR1 is MNHNS and CDR2 is SASEGT in the germline V gene. The CDR3, as DNA: TGTGCCACCCGGACCCCGGGACGGCAAAACTATGGCTACACCTTC. Its translation: CATRTPGRQNYGYTF.

This clonotype was found a few times. The gene calls are TRBV19 and TRBJ2-7; D is unclear. Trimming left V 3 bases short and J 2 bases short, with 14 bases between. The CDR3 totals 15 residues. The germline V gene has CDR1 LNHDA and CDR2 SQIVND (reference sequence). The CDR3 DNA is TGTGCCAGTAGTATTCGGCTACAAGGAACCTACGAGCAGTACTTC. Translation: CASSIRLQGTYEQYF.

This clonotype was seen more than once but under ten times. This chain joins TRBV6-2 or TRBV6-3 and TRBJ2-7; D could derive from TRBD1 or TRBD2 (6 bases each). Germline V gives CDR1 MNHEY, CDR2 SVGEGT. Trimming cost V 7 bases and J 4 bases, with 23 bases left between them. CDR3 length: 16 amino acids. The CDR3 bases are TGTGCCAGCAACCAACTACTAGGGGGGACAAGGTACGAGCAGTACTTC. It specifies CASNQLLGGTRYEQYF.

The chain employs TRBV28 and TRBJ2-2; 9 bases line up with TRBD1. V gave up 6 bases and J gave up 3 bases; unmatched junction bases: 5. Germline V gives CDR1 MDHEN, CDR2 SYDVKM. CDR3 length: 15 residues. DNA of the CDR3: TGTGCCAGCAGAAGGGGGACAGGGTACACCGGGGAGCTGTTTTTT. Its translation: CASRRGTGYTGELFF.

This clonotype was found a few times. The rearrangement links TRBV7-9 to TRBJ2-5; 9 nucleotides align to TRBD2. V gave up 3 bases and J gave up 2 bases; unmatched junction bases: 4. This CDR3 region has 15 residues. Germline CDR1 SEHNR, CDR2 FQNEAQ (reference sequence). The CDR3 sequence: CASSFRSGRQETQYF. The CDR3 DNA reads as TGTGCCAGCAGCTTTAGGAGCGGGAGGCAAGAGACCCAGTACTTC.

This clonotype was seen a handful of times. V gene TRBV4-3 combines with J gene TRBJ2-7; D possibly corresponds to TRBD1 (5 bases). The CDR3 has 13 residues. With 0 bases removed from V and 6 bases from J, the gap between germline ends came to 9 bases. The V gene's germline CDR1 is LGHNA and CDR2 YSLEER. The DNA of the CDR3 is TGCGCCAGCAGCCAAGATCAGGGATCCGAGCAGTACTTC. Protein product: CASSQDQGSEQYF.

This clonotype was seen many times. V gene TRBV24-1 combines with J gene TRBJ2-2, with 8 bases that match TRBD1. Trimming cost V 3 bases and J 0 bases; bases outside gene matches: 2. Germline V CDR1 and CDR2: KGHDR, SFDVKD. There are 16 residues in the CDR3. The CDR3 sequence: CATSDPGQANTGELFF. CDR3 nucleotide sequence: TGTGCCACCAGTGATCCGGGACAGGCGAACACCGGGGAGCTGTTTTTT.